This T cell receptor (beta chain) emerged from a study of T cells in Graves' hyperthyroidism and ophthalmopathy. Ten or more counts support this clonotype. There were TCR beta CDR3 regions amplified from RNA transcripts. The HTBI set primed first-round TCR CDR3 RT-PCR. TCRdb called the multiplex PCR reads again in MiXCR, with one record for every CDR3 protein. The sample lists more than 350,000 distinct CDR3 sequences, roughly 15% occurring once. The CDR3 has 18 amino acids. The V gene end was trimmed by 5 bases and the J gene end by 0 bases; junction bases not matched to a gene: 10. Germline lookup yields CDR1 SNHLY and CDR2 FYNNEI. The study left out patients who had uncontrolled infection, other autoimmune disease, pregnancy or lactation.

The sequencing input was blood. The chain couples TRBV2 to TRBJ2-1; 10 bases are a match to TRBD2. The clonotype originates from a woman aged 55-70 years with Graves' ophthalmopathy. As DNA, the CDR3 is TGTGCCAGCAGTCCGGGACTAGCGCTCTCACCCTCCTACAATGAGCAGTTCTTC. Translating it yields CASSPGLALSPSYNEQFF.